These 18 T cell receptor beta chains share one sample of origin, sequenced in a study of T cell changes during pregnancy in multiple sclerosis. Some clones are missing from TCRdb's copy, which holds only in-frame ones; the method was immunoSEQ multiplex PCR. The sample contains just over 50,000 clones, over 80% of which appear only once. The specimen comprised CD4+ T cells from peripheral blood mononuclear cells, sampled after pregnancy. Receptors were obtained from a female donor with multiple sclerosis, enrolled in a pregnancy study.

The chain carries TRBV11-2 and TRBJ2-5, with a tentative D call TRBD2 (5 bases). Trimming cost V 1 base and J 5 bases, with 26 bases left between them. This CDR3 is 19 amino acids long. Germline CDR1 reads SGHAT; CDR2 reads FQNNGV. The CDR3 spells CASSLGPGWRAGVWETQYF. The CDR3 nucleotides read TGTGCCAGCAGCTTAGGCCCAGGCTGGCGGGCCGGGGTATGGGAGACCCAGTACTTC. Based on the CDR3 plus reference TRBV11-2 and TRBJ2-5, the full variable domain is EAGVAQSPRYKIIEKRQSVAFWCNPISGHATLYWYQQILGQGPKLLIQFQNNGVVDDSQLPKDRFSAERLKGVDSTLKIQPAKLEDSAVYLCASSLGPGWRAGVWETQYFGPGTRLLVL.

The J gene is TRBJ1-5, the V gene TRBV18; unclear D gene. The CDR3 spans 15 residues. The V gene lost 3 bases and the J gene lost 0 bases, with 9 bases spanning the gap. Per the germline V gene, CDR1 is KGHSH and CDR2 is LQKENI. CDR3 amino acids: CASSPTQNSNQPQHF. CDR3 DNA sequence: TGTGCCAGCTCACCGACACAAAATAGCAATCAGCCCCAGCATTTT.

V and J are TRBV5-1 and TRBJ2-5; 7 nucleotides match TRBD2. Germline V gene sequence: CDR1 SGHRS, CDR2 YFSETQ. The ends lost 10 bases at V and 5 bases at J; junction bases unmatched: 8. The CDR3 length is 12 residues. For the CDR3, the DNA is TGCGCCTCCAGCGGGGTGGGGGAGACCCAGTACTTC. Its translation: CASSGVGETQYF.

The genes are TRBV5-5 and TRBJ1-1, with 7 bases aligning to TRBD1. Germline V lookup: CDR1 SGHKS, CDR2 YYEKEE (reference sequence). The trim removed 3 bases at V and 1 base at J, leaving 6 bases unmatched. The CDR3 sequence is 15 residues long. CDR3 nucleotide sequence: TGTGCCAGCAGCTCAGTGACAGGGAAGAACACTGAAGCTTTCTTT. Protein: CASSSVTGKNTEAFF.

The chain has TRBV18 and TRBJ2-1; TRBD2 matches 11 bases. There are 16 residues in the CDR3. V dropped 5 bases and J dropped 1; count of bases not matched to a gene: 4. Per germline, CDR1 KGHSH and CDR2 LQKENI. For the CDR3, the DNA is TGTGCCAGCTCAACTACTAGCGGGAGATCCTACAATGAGCAGTTCTTC. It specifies CASSTTSGRSYNEQFF.

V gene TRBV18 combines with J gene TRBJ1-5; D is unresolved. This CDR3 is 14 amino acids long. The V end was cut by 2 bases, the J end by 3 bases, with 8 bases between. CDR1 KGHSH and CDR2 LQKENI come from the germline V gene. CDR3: CASSPGLTNQPQHF. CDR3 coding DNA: TGTGCCAGCTCACCAGGGCTGACCAATCAGCCCCAGCATTTT. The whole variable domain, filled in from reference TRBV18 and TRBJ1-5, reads NAGVMQNPRHLVRRRGQEARLRCSPMKGHSHVYWYRQLPEEGLKFMVYLQKENIIDESGMPKERFSAEFPKEGPSILRIQQVVRGDSAAYFCASSPGLTNQPQHFGDGTRLSIL.

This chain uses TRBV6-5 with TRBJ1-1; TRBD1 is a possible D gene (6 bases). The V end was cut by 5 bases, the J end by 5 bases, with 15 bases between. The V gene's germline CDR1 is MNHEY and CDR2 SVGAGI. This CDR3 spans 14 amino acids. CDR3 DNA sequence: TGTGCCAGCAGTAAGACAGGTTTGAGGACTGAAGCTTTCTTT. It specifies CASSKTGLRTEAFF.

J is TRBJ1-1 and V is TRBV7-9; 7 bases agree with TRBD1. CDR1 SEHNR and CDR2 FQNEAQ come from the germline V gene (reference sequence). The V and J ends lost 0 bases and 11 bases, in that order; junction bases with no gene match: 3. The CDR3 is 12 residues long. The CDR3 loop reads CASSLAEGAAFF. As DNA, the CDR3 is TGTGCCAGCAGCTTAGCGGAGGGGGCGGCTTTCTTT.

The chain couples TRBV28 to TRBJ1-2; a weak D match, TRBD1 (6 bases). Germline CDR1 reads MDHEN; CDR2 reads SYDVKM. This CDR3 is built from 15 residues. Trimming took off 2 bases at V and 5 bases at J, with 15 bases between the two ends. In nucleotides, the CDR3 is TGTGCCAGCAGTTTAGTGGGGGCCGGTGGATATGGCTACACCTTC. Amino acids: CASSLVGAGGYGYTF.

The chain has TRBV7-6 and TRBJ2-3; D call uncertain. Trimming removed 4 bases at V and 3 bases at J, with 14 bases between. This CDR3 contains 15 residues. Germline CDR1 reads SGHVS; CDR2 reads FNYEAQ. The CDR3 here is CASSSQAIGTDTQYF. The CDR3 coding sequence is TGTGCCAGCAGCTCGCAGGCGATCGGAACAGATACGCAGTATTTT. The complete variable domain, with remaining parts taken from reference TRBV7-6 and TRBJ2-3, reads GAGVSQSPRYKVTKRGQDVALRCDPISGHVSLYWYRQALGQGPEFLTYFNYEAQQDKSGLPNDRFSAERPEGSISTLTIQRTEQRDSAMYRCASSSQAIGTDTQYFGPGTRLTVL.

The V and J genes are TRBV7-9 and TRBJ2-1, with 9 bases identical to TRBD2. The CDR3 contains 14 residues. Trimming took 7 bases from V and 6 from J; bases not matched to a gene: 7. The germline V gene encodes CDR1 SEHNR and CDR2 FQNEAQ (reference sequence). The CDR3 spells CASTRQREVNEQFF. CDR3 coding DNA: TGTGCCAGCACCCGCCAGCGGGAGGTCAATGAGCAGTTCTTC.

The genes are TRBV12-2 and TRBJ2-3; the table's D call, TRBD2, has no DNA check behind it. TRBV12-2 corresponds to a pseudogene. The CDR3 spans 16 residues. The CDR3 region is CASRRPLAGEADTQYF. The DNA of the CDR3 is TGTGCAAGTCGCCGACCCCTAGCGGGAGAGGCAGATACGCAGTATTTT.

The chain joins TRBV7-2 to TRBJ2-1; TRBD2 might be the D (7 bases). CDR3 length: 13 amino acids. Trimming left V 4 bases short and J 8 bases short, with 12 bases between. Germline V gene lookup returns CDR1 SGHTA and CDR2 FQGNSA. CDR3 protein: CASSWQGRDEQFF. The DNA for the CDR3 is TGTGCCAGCAGCTGGCAGGGGAGGGATGAGCAGTTCTTC.

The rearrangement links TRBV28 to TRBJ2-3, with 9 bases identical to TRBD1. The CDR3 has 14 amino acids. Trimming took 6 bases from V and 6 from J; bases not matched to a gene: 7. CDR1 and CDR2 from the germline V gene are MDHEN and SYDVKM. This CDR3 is CASRPRTGDDTQYF. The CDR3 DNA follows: TGTGCCAGCAGGCCAAGGACAGGGGATGATACGCAGTATTTT.

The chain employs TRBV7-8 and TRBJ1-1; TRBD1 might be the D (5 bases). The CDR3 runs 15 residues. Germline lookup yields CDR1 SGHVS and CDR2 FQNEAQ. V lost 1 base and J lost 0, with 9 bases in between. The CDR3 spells CASSLVGGMNTEAFF. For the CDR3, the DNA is TGTGCCAGCAGCTTAGTCGGGGGGATGAACACTGAAGCTTTCTTT.

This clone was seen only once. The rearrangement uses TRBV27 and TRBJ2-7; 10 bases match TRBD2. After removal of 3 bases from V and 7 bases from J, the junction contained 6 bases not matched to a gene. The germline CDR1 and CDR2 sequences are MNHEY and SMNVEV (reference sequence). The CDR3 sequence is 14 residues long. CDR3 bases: TGTGCCAGCAGTTTGGCTAGCGGGAGTATGGAGCAGTACTTC. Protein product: CASSLASGSMEQYF.

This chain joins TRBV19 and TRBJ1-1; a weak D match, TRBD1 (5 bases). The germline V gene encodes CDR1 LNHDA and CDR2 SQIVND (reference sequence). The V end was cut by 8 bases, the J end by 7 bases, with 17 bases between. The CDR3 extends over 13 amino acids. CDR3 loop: CASRGLPLGEAFF. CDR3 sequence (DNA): TGTGCCAGTCGGGGACTCCCCCTGGGTGAAGCTTTCTTT.

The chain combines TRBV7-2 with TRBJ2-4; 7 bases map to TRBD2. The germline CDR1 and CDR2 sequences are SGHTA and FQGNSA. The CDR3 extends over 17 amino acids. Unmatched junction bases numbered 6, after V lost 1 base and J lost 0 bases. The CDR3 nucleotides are TGTGCCAGCAGCTTAGAGAGCGGGATAGAAGCCAAAAACATTCAGTACTTC. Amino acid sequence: CASSLESGIEAKNIQYF.